The 18 T cell receptor beta chains below come from one sample, sequenced in a study of early T cells in non-severe SARS-CoV-2 infection. TCRdb called the 5' RACE reads again in MiXCR, with one record for every CDR3 protein. The sample lists about 50,000 distinct CDR3 sequences, 10% occurring once. Source material: whole blood. The receptors stem from an adult who was a healthcare worker with PCR-confirmed SARS-CoV-2 infection or an uninfected control (not recorded which).

This rearrangement joins TRBV7-8 to TRBJ2-1; D ambiguous. Germline CDR1 reads SGHVS; CDR2 reads FQNEAQ. The CDR3 totals 13 residues. The V and J ends lost 1 base and 4 bases respectively, with 5 bases between them. The CDR3: CASSLVEYNEQFF. In nucleotides, the CDR3 is TGTGCCAGCAGCTTAGTCGAATACAATGAGCAGTTCTTC.

The chain joins TRBV27 to TRBJ2-7; D remains unclear. The germline gives CDR1 MNHEY, CDR2 SMNVEV (reference sequence). CDR3 length equals 15 residues. Trimming took off 2 bases at V and 6 bases at J, with 17 bases between the two ends. The CDR3 sequence is CASSLTGGLSSEQYF. The CDR3 DNA reads TGTGCCAGCAGTTTAACCGGCGGCCTAAGCTCCGAGCAGTACTTC.

The table lists this clonotype with a few counts. This chain connects TRBV18 to TRBJ2-3; D is unclear. Trimming pared 2 bases from V and 4 bases from J, leaving 10 bases between. CDR1 is KGHSH, CDR2 LQKENI, per germline. The CDR3 is 14 amino acids. The CDR3 bases are TGTGCCAGCTCACCAGCTCCGCAGCCAGATACGCAGTATTTT. Translation: CASSPAPQPDTQYF.

The chain combines TRBV29-1 with TRBJ2-1, with D possibly TRBD1 on 5 matching bases. The germline V gene encodes CDR1 SQVTM and CDR2 ANQGSEA. The CDR3 extends over 13 amino acids. Trimming pared 3 bases from V and 6 bases from J, leaving 12 bases between. CDR3 nucleotide sequence: TGCAGCGTTGAGAAGGTTCAGGGCAATGAGCAGTTCTTC. Its protein is CSVEKVQGNEQFF.

This clonotype was detected ten times or more. The rearrangement joins TRBV2 to TRBJ1-1; D uncertain. V lost 5 bases and J 1 base, leaving 11 bases between the germline ends. This CDR3 contains 14 residues. The V gene's germline CDR1 is SNHLY and CDR2 FYNNEI. The CDR3 here is CASSKLTANTEAFF. CDR3 sequence (DNA): TGTGCCAGCAGTAAGCTGACGGCGAACACTGAAGCTTTCTTT.

This clonotype showed up many times. The chain is built from TRBV12-3 or TRBV12-4 and TRBJ2-2, with D unclear. The CDR3 sequence is 13 residues long. V was pared by 3 bases and J by 6 bases, with 8 bases between. The CDR3 here is CASSFPGSGELFF. Here the CDR3 DNA reads TGTGCCAGCAGTTTCCCCGGTTCCGGGGAGCTGTTTTTT.

This clonotype was picked up one time. A read error may be the cause here, since a much bigger clone is one base away. The rearrangement joins TRBV15 to TRBJ2-5, with 9 bases that match TRBD2. The CDR3 consists of 12 residues. CDR1 LNHNV and CDR2 YYDKDF come from the germline V gene (reference sequence). The CDR3 region has the DNA TGTGGCACCAGCAGAGCGGGGGGGACCCAGTACTTC. Protein product: CGTSRAGGTQYF.

The table lists this clonotype with many counts. The chain has TRBV5-1 and TRBJ2-1; no clear D gene. This CDR3 is built from 14 residues. V dropped 5 bases and J dropped 5 bases, with 14 bases sitting between them. Germline V gene sequence: CDR1 SGHRS, CDR2 YFSETQ. The DNA for the CDR3 is TGCGCCAGCAGGCCCCAGGCCGGGCACAATGAGCAGTTCTTC. Protein product: CASRPQAGHNEQFF. Looking up the rest from reference TRBV5-1 and TRBJ2-1 gives the full variable domain: KAGVTQTPRYLIKTRGQQVTLSCSPISGHRSVSWYQQTPGQGLQFLFEYFSETQRNKGNFPGRFSGRQFSNSRSEMNVSTLELGDSALYLCASRPQAGHNEQFFGPGTRLTVL.

This clonotype was detected ten times or more. V usage is TRBV5-4 and J usage is TRBJ2-2; 8 bases fit TRBD2. In germline, CDR1 is SGHNT, CDR2 YYREEE (reference sequence). This CDR3 region has 16 residues. J was trimmed by 4 bases and V by 2 bases; bases with no gene match: 7. The DNA for the CDR3 is TGTGCCAGCAGCTTTCGGGGAGCGGGAGTCACCGGGGAGCTGTTTTTT. This translates into CASSFRGAGVTGELFF. The entire variable domain, with the rest obtained from reference TRBV5-4 and TRBJ2-2, is as follows: ETGVTQSPTHLIKTRGQQVTLRCSSQSGHNTVSWYQQALGQGPQFIFQYYREEENGRGNFPPRFSGLQFPNYSSELNVNALELDDSALYLCASSFRGAGVTGELFFGEGSRLTVL.

The chain is built from TRBV7-9 and TRBJ2-3; 7 bases align to TRBD1. The V and J ends lost 5 bases and 3 bases, in that order; junction bases with no gene match: 5. CDR1 is SEHNR, CDR2 FQNEAQ, per germline (reference sequence). This CDR3 spans 14 amino acids. The CDR3 region has the DNA TGTGCCAGCAGCCAACAGGGGTGGACAGATACGCAGTATTTT. Protein: CASSQQGWTDTQYF.

The V gene is TRBV7-3, the J gene TRBJ1-2, with 8 bases identical to TRBD1. This CDR3 comprises 16 residues. V lost 3 bases to trimming and J lost 3 bases; unmatched junction nucleotides: 9. Germline-derived CDR1 and CDR2 are SGHTA and FQGTGA. The CDR3 nucleotides read TGTGCCAGCAGCTTGTCCTTGACACAGGGGGACTATGGCTACACCTTC. It specifies CASSLSLTQGDYGYTF. The full variable domain, with the rest looked up from reference TRBV7-3 and TRBJ1-2, is GAGVSQTPSNKVTEKGKYVELRCDPISGHTALYWYRQSLGQGPEFLIYFQGTGAADDSGLPNDRFFAVRPEGSVSTLKIQRTERGDSAVYLCASSLSLTQGDYGYTFGSGTRLTVV.

The chain combines TRBV7-3 with TRBJ2-3; no definite D call. Germline CDR1 SGHTA, CDR2 FQGTGA. CDR3 length equals 13 residues. V was shortened by 9 bases and J by 4 bases, with 14 bases between the two germline ends. The CDR3 here is CASSPTGPDTQYF. As DNA, the CDR3 is TGTGCCAGTTCCCCCACCGGGCCAGATACGCAGTATTTT.

The chain joins TRBV7-2 to TRBJ2-3; D is undetermined. CDR3 size: 15 residues. The germline V and J ends were trimmed by 1 base and 0 bases, with 8 bases remaining between them. Germline loops: CDR1 SGHTA, CDR2 FQGNSA. The CDR3 DNA reads as TGTGCCAGCAGCTTAGGGGCGTCTAGCACAGATACGCAGTATTTT. This sequence encodes CASSLGASSTDTQYF.

This clonotype was counted between two and nine times. The chain joins TRBV7-2 to TRBJ2-3; the match to TRBD2 covers 16 bases. CDR3 length: 16 residues. J lost 4 bases, V lost 5 bases, and 3 bases had no gene match. Germline V gene data show CDR1 as SGHTA and CDR2 as FQGNSA. For the CDR3, the DNA is TGTGCCAGCAGCACGGGACTAGCGGGAGGGTCAGATACGCAGTATTTT. It is translated as CASSTGLAGGSDTQYF.

This clonotype was detected once. The chain recombines TRBV20-1 with TRBJ1-2; 10 positions match TRBD1. Trimming cost V 0 bases and J 2 bases; bases outside gene matches: 6. CDR1 DFQATT and CDR2 SNEGSKA come from the germline V gene (reference sequence). This CDR3 is built from 16 residues. The DNA of the CDR3 is TGCAGTGCTAGAGATCCCCCGGGACAGGGGAACTATGGCTACACCTTC. Its translation is CSARDPPGQGNYGYTF.

The J gene is TRBJ1-4, the V gene TRBV3-1; possibly TRBD1 for D (5 bases). Germline V CDR1 and CDR2: LGHDT, YNNKEL (reference sequence). CDR3 size: 14 residues. Trimming removed 8 bases from V and 8 bases from J, with 18 bases in between. CDR3 in amino acids: CASGHPGVGEKLFF. CDR3 sequence (DNA): TGTGCCAGCGGTCATCCGGGGGTAGGGGAAAAACTGTTTTTT.

This clonotype was counted only a few times. The V and J genes are TRBV5-5 and TRBJ2-3, with D uncertain. CDR1 and CDR2 from the germline V gene are SGHKS and YYEKEE (reference sequence). Trimming removed 4 bases at V and 3 bases at J, with 6 bases between. The CDR3 extends over 12 amino acids. In DNA form, the CDR3 reads TGTGCCAGCAGCCTCCTGACAGATACGCAGTATTTT. Translation gives CASSLLTDTQYF.

This clonotype was seen ten or more times. The chain employs TRBV2 and TRBJ2-3; TRBD2 matches at 7 bases. V shed 3 bases and J 4 bases; nucleotides not matched to a gene: 7. CDR1 and CDR2 from the germline V gene are SNHLY and FYNNEI. The CDR3 sequence is 15 residues long. CDR3 region: CASSDEGGPSDTQYF. As DNA, the CDR3 is TGTGCCAGCAGTGATGAGGGAGGGCCCTCAGATACGCAGTATTTT.